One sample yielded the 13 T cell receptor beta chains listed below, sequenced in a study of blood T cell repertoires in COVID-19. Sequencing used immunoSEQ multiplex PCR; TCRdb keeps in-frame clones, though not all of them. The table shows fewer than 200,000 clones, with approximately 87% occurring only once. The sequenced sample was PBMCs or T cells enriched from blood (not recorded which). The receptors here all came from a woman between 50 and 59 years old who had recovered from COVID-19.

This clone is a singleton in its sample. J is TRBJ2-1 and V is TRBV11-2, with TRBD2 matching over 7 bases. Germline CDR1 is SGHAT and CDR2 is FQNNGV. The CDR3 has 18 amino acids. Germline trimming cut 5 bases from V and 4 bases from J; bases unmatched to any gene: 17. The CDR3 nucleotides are TGTGCCAGCAGCCTATGGCGGGCAGCGGGGAGACCTTACAATGAGCAGTTCTTC. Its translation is CASSLWRAAGRPYNEQFF.

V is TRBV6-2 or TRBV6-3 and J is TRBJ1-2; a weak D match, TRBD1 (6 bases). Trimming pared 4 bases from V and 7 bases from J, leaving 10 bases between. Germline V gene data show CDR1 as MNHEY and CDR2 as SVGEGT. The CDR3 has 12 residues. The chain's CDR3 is CASSWGLTGYTF. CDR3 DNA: TGTGCCAGCAGTTGGGGGCTCACTGGCTACACCTTC.

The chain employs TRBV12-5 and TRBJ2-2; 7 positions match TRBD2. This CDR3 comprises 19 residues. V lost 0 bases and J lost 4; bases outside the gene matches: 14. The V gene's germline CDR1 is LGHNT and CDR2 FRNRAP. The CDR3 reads CASGLVPSTSGGGTGELFF. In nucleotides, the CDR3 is TGTGCTAGTGGTTTGGTACCGAGTACATCGGGGGGTGGCACCGGGGAGCTGTTTTTT.

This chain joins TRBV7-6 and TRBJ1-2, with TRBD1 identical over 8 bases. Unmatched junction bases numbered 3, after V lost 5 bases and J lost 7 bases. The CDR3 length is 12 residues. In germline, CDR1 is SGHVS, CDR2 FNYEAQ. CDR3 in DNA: TGTGCCAGCAGCGCTGACAGGGGTGGCTACACCTTC. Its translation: CASSADRGGYTF.

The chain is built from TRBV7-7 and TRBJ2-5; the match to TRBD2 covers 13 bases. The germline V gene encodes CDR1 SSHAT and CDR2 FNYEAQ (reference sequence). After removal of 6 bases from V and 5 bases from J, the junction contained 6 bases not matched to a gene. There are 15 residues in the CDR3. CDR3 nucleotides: TGTGCCAGCAGTTCACTAGCGGGAGGGTGGGAGACCCAGTACTTC. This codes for CASSSLAGGWETQYF.

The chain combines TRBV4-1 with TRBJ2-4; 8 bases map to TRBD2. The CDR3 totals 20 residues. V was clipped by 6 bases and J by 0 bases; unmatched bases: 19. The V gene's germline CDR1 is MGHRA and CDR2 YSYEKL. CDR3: CASSRSGGQVSTLAKNIQYF. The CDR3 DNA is TGCGCCAGCAGTCGAAGCGGGGGCCAAGTATCCACCTTAGCCAAAAACATTCAGTACTTC.

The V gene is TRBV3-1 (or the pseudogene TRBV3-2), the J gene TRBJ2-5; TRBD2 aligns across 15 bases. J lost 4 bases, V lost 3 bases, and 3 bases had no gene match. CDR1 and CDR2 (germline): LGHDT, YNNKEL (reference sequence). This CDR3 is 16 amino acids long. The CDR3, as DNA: TGTGCCAGCAGCCAGGGGACTAGCGGGGGGACAGAGACCCAGTACTTC. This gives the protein CASSQGTSGGTETQYF.

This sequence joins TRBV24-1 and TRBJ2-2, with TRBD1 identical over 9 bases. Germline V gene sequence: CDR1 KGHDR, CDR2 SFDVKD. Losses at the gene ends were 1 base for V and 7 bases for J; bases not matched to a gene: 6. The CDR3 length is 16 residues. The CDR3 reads CATSDLGQGMHGELFF. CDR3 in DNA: TGTGCCACCAGTGATTTAGGACAGGGGATGCACGGGGAGCTGTTTTTT.

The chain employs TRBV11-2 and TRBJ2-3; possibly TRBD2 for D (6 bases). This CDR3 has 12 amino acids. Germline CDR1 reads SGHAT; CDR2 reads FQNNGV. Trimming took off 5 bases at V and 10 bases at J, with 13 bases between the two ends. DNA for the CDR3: TGTGCCAGCAGCCACCCCGGGACTTCGCAGTATTTT. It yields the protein CASSHPGTSQYF.

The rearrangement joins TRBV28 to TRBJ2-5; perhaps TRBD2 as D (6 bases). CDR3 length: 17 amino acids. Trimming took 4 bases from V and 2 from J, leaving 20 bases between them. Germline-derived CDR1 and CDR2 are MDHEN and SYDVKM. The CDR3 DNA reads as TGTGCCAGCAGTTGGGGTAGGCCGCGTGGGGGGCAAGAGACCCAGTACTTC. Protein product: CASSWGRPRGGQETQYF.

CDR3 DNA: TGTGCCAGTATAACAGGGAGGGGGACTGAAGCTTTCTTT. This translates into CASITGRGTEAFF. The chain joins TRBV7-9 to TRBJ1-1; perhaps TRBD1 as D (6 bases). The CDR3 totals 13 residues. CDR1 and CDR2 from the germline V gene are SEHNR and FQNEAQ (reference sequence). Trimming took 9 bases from V and 5 from J, leaving 16 bases between them.

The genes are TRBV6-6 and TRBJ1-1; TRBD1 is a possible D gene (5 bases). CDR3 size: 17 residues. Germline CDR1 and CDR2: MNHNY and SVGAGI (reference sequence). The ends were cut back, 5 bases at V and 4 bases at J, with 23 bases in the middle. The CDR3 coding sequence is TGTGCCAGCAGTCCCAACATTCTCGGGGGTAGGGGCACTGAAGCTTTCTTT. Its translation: CASSPNILGGRGTEAFF.

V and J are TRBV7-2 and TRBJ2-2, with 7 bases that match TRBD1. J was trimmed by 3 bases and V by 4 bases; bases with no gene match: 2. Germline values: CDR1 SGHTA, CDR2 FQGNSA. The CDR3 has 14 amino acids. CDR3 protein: CASSSRGYTGELFF. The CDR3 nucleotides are TGTGCCAGCAGCTCCAGGGGGTACACCGGGGAGCTGTTTTTT.